One and the same sample provided the 18 T cell receptor beta chains below, sequenced in a study of blood T cell repertoires in COVID-19. The data were produced by immunoSEQ multiplex PCR, yet TCRdb's version contains in-frame clones alone and is incomplete. The sample records about 300,000 clones, around nine tenths being singletons. The sample taken for sequencing was peripheral blood. The receptors stem from a woman in her thirties with COVID-19, enrolled during active disease.

In its sample, this clone was seen a few times. The V gene is TRBV23-1, the J gene TRBJ2-7; D gene uncertain. TRBV23-1 is designated an ORF whose function remains uncertain. The length of the CDR3 is 15 residues. Deletions cut 3 bases from V and 4 bases from J, with 16 bases between. CDR3 in amino acids: CASSHRGGKVYEQYF. CDR3 coding DNA: TGCGCCAGCAGTCATCGCGGCGGTAAGGTATACGAGCAGTACTTC.

The genes are TRBV7-2 and TRBJ1-3, with D perhaps TRBD1 (6 bases). Deletions cut 6 bases from V and 4 bases from J, with 16 bases between. Germline V gives CDR1 SGHTA, CDR2 FQGNSA. CDR3 size: 15 residues. This CDR3 reads CASSYGRGAGNTIYF. The CDR3 nucleotides are TGTGCCAGCAGTTATGGGAGGGGGGCCGGAAACACCATATATTTT.

The genes are TRBV2 and TRBJ2-7, with TRBD1 identical over 9 bases. This CDR3 is built from 12 residues. Germline V CDR1 and CDR2: SNHLY, FYNNEI. Trimming removed 4 bases from V and 5 bases from J; junction bases left unmatched: 0. The CDR3 sequence is CASSGTGDEQYF. CDR3 DNA: TGTGCCAGCAGTGGGACAGGGGACGAGCAGTACTTC.

In the case of this clone: Other DNA sequences in the sample encode the same CDR3. This chain joins TRBV30 and TRBJ2-7; D is unresolved. The V end was cut by 0 bases, the J end by 3 bases, with 6 bases between. Germline-derived CDR1 and CDR2 are GTSNPN and SVGIG (reference sequence). The CDR3 extends over 12 amino acids. The CDR3 is CAWSVSGYEQYF. Here the CDR3 DNA reads TGTGCCTGGAGTGTTAGTGGCTACGAGCAGTACTTC.

Only one count was recorded for this clone. The rearrangement uses TRBV27 and TRBJ1-5, with D hard to call. The V and J ends lost 3 bases and 7 bases respectively, with 10 bases between them. The CDR3 is 13 residues long. CDR1 and CDR2 (germline): MNHEY, SMNVEV (reference sequence). CDR3 DNA sequence: TGTGCCAGCAGTTTTGAGGGTCGGCAGCCCCAGCATTTT. It is translated as CASSFEGRQPQHF.

The rearrangement uses TRBV11-3 and TRBJ2-1; 12 nucleotides agree with TRBD2. J gave up 4 bases and V 1 base, and 2 bases lay outside the gene matches. The germline V gene has CDR1 SGHNT and CDR2 YENEEA. This CDR3 spans 16 amino acids. The CDR3 coding sequence is TGTGCCAGCAGCTTAGTGGGACTAGCGGGTTACAATGAGCAGTTCTTC. Its protein product is CASSLVGLAGYNEQFF.

The chain joins TRBV2 to TRBJ1-5, with 7 bases lining up with TRBD1. The CDR3 is 14 residues long. V shed 7 bases and J 3 bases; nucleotides not matched to a gene: 6. Germline V gene sequence: CDR1 SNHLY, CDR2 FYNNEI. The CDR3, as DNA: TGTGCCAGCAAGGGGACAGCCTTCAATCAGCCCCAGCATTTT. This encodes CASKGTAFNQPQHF.

The CDR3 spells CASGGENNEKLFF. Written as DNA, the CDR3 is TGTGCCAGCGGGGGGGAAAATAATGAAAAACTGTTTTTT. The chain carries TRBV7-9 and TRBJ1-4, with D perhaps matching TRBD1 (5 bases). This CDR3 contains 13 residues. Germline assignment: CDR1 SEHNR and CDR2 FQNEAQ (reference sequence). Trimming shortened V by 8 bases and J by 4 bases, and 11 bases separated the two germline ends.

V usage is TRBV27 and J usage is TRBJ2-7, with TRBD1 identical over 7 bases. CDR3 length: 14 amino acids. Unmatched junction bases numbered 7, after V lost 0 bases and J lost 8 bases. CDR1 is MNHEY and CDR2 is SMNVEV in the germline V gene (reference sequence). This chain's CDR3 is CASSLSVRGQKQYF. CDR3 in DNA: TGTGCCAGCAGTTTATCAGTGAGGGGGCAAAAGCAGTACTTC.

The rearrangement links TRBV28 to TRBJ2-5; 11 bases match TRBD2. The CDR3 spans 15 residues. V lost 1 base, J lost 6 bases, and 4 bases stayed unmatched. Germline loops: CDR1 MDHEN, CDR2 SYDVKM. CDR3 residues: CASSLYPSGGQTQYF. The CDR3 DNA reads TGTGCCAGCAGTTTATACCCTAGCGGGGGGCAGACCCAGTACTTC. Drawing the rest from reference TRBV28 and TRBJ2-5, the complete variable domain is DVKVTQSSRYLVKRTGEKVFLECVQDMDHENMFWYRQDPGLGLRLIYFSYDVKMKEKGDIPEGYSVSREKKERFSLILESASTNQTSMYLCASSLYPSGGQTQYFGPGTRLLVL.

The rearrangement joins TRBV19 to TRBJ2-1; TRBD1 matches 7 bases. CDR1 is LNHDA and CDR2 is SQIVND in the germline V gene (reference sequence). Trimming took 5 bases from V and 4 from J; bases not matched to a gene: 5. The CDR3 is 14 residues long. CDR3 region: CASSPGTVYNEQFF. In DNA form, the CDR3 reads TGTGCCAGTAGTCCCGGGACAGTTTACAATGAGCAGTTCTTC.

The CDR3 loop reads CASSQEGTGDRYGYTF. The CDR3 DNA reads TGCGCCAGCAGCCAAGAGGGGACAGGGGACCGCTATGGCTACACCTTC. This chain joins TRBV4-3 and TRBJ1-2; TRBD1 matches 10 bases. Germline V gives CDR1 LGHNA, CDR2 YSLEER. The CDR3 spans 16 residues. J was trimmed by 4 bases and V by 0 bases; bases with no gene match: 5.

The chain combines TRBV19 with TRBJ1-5; 10 positions match TRBD1. J gave up 7 bases and V 3 bases, and 6 bases lay outside the gene matches. CDR1 is LNHDA, CDR2 SQIVND, per germline (reference sequence). The CDR3 is 15 amino acids. CDR3 nucleotide sequence: TGTGCCAGTAGTATCCTGGGACAGGGGAGCCAGCCCCAGCATTTT. Translating it yields CASSILGQGSQPQHF.

Written as DNA, the CDR3 is TGCGCCAGCAGCTTGACAGGTTCCTACGAGCAGTACTTC. This codes for CASSLTGSYEQYF. The rearrangement links TRBV4-1 to TRBJ2-7; tentative D call: TRBD1 (6 bases). The CDR3 has 13 amino acids. V lost 5 bases to trimming and J lost 1 base, with 9 bases between them. Germline V CDR1 and CDR2: MGHRA, YSYEKL.

This chain links TRBV10-2 with TRBJ2-1, with 13 bases aligning to TRBD2. Germline V lookup: CDR1 WSHSY, CDR2 SAAADI. V lost 7 bases and J lost 6; bases outside the gene matches: 3. The CDR3 runs to 14 residues. CDR3 sequence (DNA): TGCGCCAGCACTAGGACTAGCGGGAGCAATGAGCAGTTCTTC. It codes for CASTRTSGSNEQFF.

The chain recombines TRBV6-5 with TRBJ2-1, with D possibly TRBD2 on 5 matching bases. The V gene's germline CDR1 is MNHEY and CDR2 SVGAGI. The CDR3 has 14 amino acids. The V end lost 2 bases, the J end lost 0 bases, and 5 bases lay between the germline ends. As DNA, the CDR3 is TGTGCCAGCAGTTACGGGAGCTCCTACAATGAGCAGTTCTTC. This translates into CASSYGSSYNEQFF.

The chain couples TRBV6-1 to TRBJ2-6; maybe TRBD1 (5 bases). Germline assignment: CDR1 MNHNS and CDR2 SASEGT. The length of the CDR3 is 18 residues. The V end lost 3 bases, the J end lost 0 bases, and 15 bases lay between the germline ends. The CDR3 sequence: CASSEGRLLYSGANVLTF. In DNA, the CDR3 is TGTGCCAGCAGTGAGGGGCGGCTATTATACTCTGGGGCCAACGTCCTGACTTTC.

This chain connects TRBV20-1 to TRBJ1-2; 8 bases are shared with TRBD1. CDR3 length: 13 residues. The V segment lost 3 bases and the J segment 5 bases; nucleotides outside the gene matches: 5. The V gene's germline CDR1 is DFQATT and CDR2 SNEGSKA (reference sequence). The CDR3 DNA follows: TGCAGTGCTAGTCTAGGACAGGGATATGGCTACACCTTC. Amino acid sequence: CSASLGQGYGYTF.